These 29 T cell receptor beta chains share one sample of origin, sequenced in a study of cytomegalovirus exposure and HLA in healthy donors (dated by TCRdb to 2016 to 2017). Libraries were constructed by the immunoSEQ multiplex PCR assay. TCRdb took over this immuneACCESS table, retaining in-frame rearrangements with V and J assigned. Such tables are incomplete; in checked studies, under half of the missing clones stem from an unresolved V gene, and the remainder is unexplained. The sample table holds some 120,000 clones, of which roughly nine tenths were seen once. In total, the top ten clones hold 1.1% of the sample. The sequencing sample was made of PBMCs. The receptors were gathered from a woman under 30 in good health and CMV-seronegative.

This clone was seen a single time. The CDR3 loop reads CASRGGDTQYF. For the CDR3, the DNA is TGTGCCAGCAGAGGAGGAGATACGCAGTATTTT. The V and J genes are TRBV6-6 and TRBJ2-3; possibly TRBD2 for D (5 bases). Germline V gene lookup returns CDR1 MNHNY and CDR2 SVGAGI (reference sequence). V lost 6 bases, J lost 5 bases, and 6 bases lay in between. The CDR3 loop spans 11 amino acids.

This clone was seen a single time. V and J are TRBV6-5 and TRBJ2-3; 11 nucleotides line up with TRBD1. The CDR3 runs to 15 residues. Germline V gene sequence: CDR1 MNHEY, CDR2 SVGAGI. J was trimmed by 6 bases and V by 6 bases; bases with no gene match: 8. The CDR3 nucleotides are TGTGCCAGCAGCCCCCGGGACAGGGGGGGGGATACGCAGTATTTT. Protein: CASSPRDRGGDTQYF.

This chain joins TRBV7-7 and TRBJ2-7; 7 bases fit TRBD1. Germline V CDR1 and CDR2: SSHAT, FNYEAQ (reference sequence). The ends lost 5 bases at V and 1 base at J; junction bases unmatched: 8. The CDR3 consists of 15 residues. For the CDR3, the DNA is TGTGCCAGCAGCGTCACAGGGGATCAGTCCTACGAGCAGTACGTC. Protein: CASSVTGDQSYEQYV.

The V call is TRBV5-6, the J call TRBJ1-2; 8 nucleotides line up with TRBD1. The germline V gene has CDR1 SGHDT and CDR2 YYEEEE. The CDR3 is made up of 12 amino acids. J was trimmed by 5 bases and V by 5 bases; bases with no gene match: 2. As DNA, the CDR3 is TGTGCCAGCAGGCAGGGGGCTTATGGCTACACCTTC. It encodes CASRQGAYGYTF.

The rearrangement uses TRBV4-3 and TRBJ2-2; a possible D gene is TRBD1 (5 bases). Trimming took off 1 base at V and 1 base at J, with 19 bases between the two ends. This CDR3 spans 19 amino acids. Per the germline V gene, CDR1 is LGHNA and CDR2 is YSLEER. Here the CDR3 reads CASSQGVRLDRQNTGELFF. The CDR3 coding sequence is TGCGCCAGCAGCCAAGGAGTCCGACTTGACAGACAGAACACCGGGGAGCTGTTTTTT.

The chain joins TRBV28 to TRBJ2-2, with 9 positions matching TRBD1. This CDR3 comprises 17 residues. The germline CDR1 and CDR2 sequences are MDHEN and SYDVKM. V gave up 2 bases and J gave up 6 bases; unmatched junction bases: 10. CDR3 residues: CASSLTVQGAHPGELFF. Written as DNA, the CDR3 is TGTGCCAGCAGTTTAACGGTACAGGGGGCGCACCCCGGGGAGCTGTTTTTT.

The chain joins TRBV13 to TRBJ2-2; TRBD1 matches 8 bases. V lost 5 bases to trimming and J lost 1 base; unmatched junction nucleotides: 3. The CDR3 is 15 residues long. Germline V gene sequence: CDR1 PRHDT, CDR2 FYEKMQ (reference sequence). CDR3 sequence reads: CASSPGTGNTGELFF. In nucleotides, the CDR3 is TGTGCCAGCAGCCCCGGGACAGGGAACACCGGGGAGCTGTTTTTT.

The chain has TRBV7-9 and TRBJ2-7; D is possibly TRBD2 (5 bases). Germline values: CDR1 SEHNR, CDR2 FQNEAQ (reference sequence). The V gene lost 4 bases and the J gene lost 0 bases, with 7 bases spanning the gap. The CDR3 contains 13 residues. CDR3 sequence: CASSSDFSYEQYV. The CDR3, as DNA: TGTGCCAGCAGCTCGGACTTCTCCTACGAGCAGTACGTC.

This chain links TRBV6-5 with TRBJ1-5; 8 bases agree with TRBD1. CDR3 length: 14 residues. Losses at the gene ends were 5 bases for V and 6 bases for J; bases not matched to a gene: 6. Per the germline V gene, CDR1 is MNHEY and CDR2 is SVGAGI. DNA of the CDR3: TGTGCCAGCAGTGAGGACAGGGCAGTTCAGCCCCAGCATTTT. Translation gives CASSEDRAVQPQHF.

This rearrangement joins TRBV2 to TRBJ2-1; 7 nucleotides line up with TRBD2. The CDR3 consists of 16 residues. Germline V CDR1 and CDR2: SNHLY, FYNNEI. With 6 bases clipped from V and 6 bases from J, the junction kept 14 bases outside the gene matches. CDR3 sequence (DNA): TGTGCCAGCAGCCACCTAGCGGAAGACCCCCTCAATGAGCAGTTCTTC. Residues: CASSHLAEDPLNEQFF.

This chain uses TRBV6-5 with TRBJ2-7; 8 bases are shared with TRBD1. Losses at the gene ends were 6 bases for V and 5 bases for J; bases not matched to a gene: 6. The CDR3 has 13 amino acids. Germline loops: CDR1 MNHEY, CDR2 SVGAGI. The CDR3 sequence: CASRPDRVDEQYF. Here the CDR3 DNA reads TGTGCCAGCAGGCCGGACAGGGTGGACGAGCAGTACTTC.

CDR3 nucleotides: TGTGCCAGCAGCTTAAGCAAGGCAGGTTTATTCCAAGAGACCCAGTACTTC. It encodes CASSLSKAGLFQETQYF. The chain couples TRBV11-1 to TRBJ2-5; D ambiguous. The germline V gene has CDR1 SGHAT and CDR2 FQDESV (reference sequence). The CDR3 consists of 17 residues. The germline V and J ends were trimmed by 2 bases and 1 base, with 17 bases remaining between them.

The chain links TRBV10-2 to TRBJ1-6; a possible D gene is TRBD1 (6 bases). Germline V CDR1 and CDR2: WSHSY, SAAADI. The CDR3 is made up of 14 amino acids. Trimming pared 4 bases from V and 6 bases from J, leaving 10 bases between. CDR3 DNA sequence: TGCGCCAGCAGTGGACAGGAGCGTAATTCACCCCTCCACTTT. The encoded protein is CASSGQERNSPLHF.

The gene calls are TRBV6-5 and TRBJ1-1, with D maybe TRBD1 (5 bases). The CDR3 consists of 13 residues. CDR1 is MNHEY, CDR2 SVGAGI, per germline. V lost 5 bases to trimming and J lost 0 bases, with 7 bases between them. The DNA of the CDR3 is TGTGCCAGCAGTCAGGGTGTGAACACTGAAGCTTTCTTT. This translates into CASSQGVNTEAFF.

This chain joins TRBV7-7 and TRBJ2-1; TRBD2 might be the D (6 bases). This CDR3 comprises 13 residues. Germline CDR1 and CDR2: SSHAT and FNYEAQ (reference sequence). Trimming took off 5 bases at V and 8 bases at J, with 13 bases between the two ends. CDR3 nucleotides: TGTGCCAGCAGCCAGGGACTGCTGGATGAGCAGTTCTTC. Translation: CASSQGLLDEQFF.

The chain has TRBV5-8 and TRBJ1-1; D is unresolved. The germline gives CDR1 SGHTS, CDR2 YDEGEE. The CDR3 is 12 amino acids. V was cut by 1 base and J by 4 bases, with 5 bases left in between. In DNA form, the CDR3 reads TGTGCCAGCAGCTTGAGCTTCACTGAAGCTTTCTTT. Protein product: CASSLSFTEAFF.

The V and J genes are TRBV5-4 and TRBJ1-4; D not resolved. The V end was cut by 0 bases, the J end by 3 bases, with 3 bases between. The CDR3 sequence is 13 residues long. Germline CDR1 reads SGHNT; CDR2 reads YYREEE (reference sequence). CDR3 sequence: CASSLDSNEKLFF. In nucleotides, the CDR3 is TGTGCCAGCAGCTTGGACTCTAATGAAAAACTGTTTTTT. Drawing the rest from reference TRBV5-4 and TRBJ1-4, the complete variable domain is ETGVTQSPTHLIKTRGQQVTLRCSSQSGHNTVSWYQQALGQGPQFIFQYYREEENGRGNFPPRFSGLQFPNYSSELNVNALELDDSALYLCASSLDSNEKLFFGSGTQLSVL.

The genes are TRBV4-3 and TRBJ2-7, with TRBD2 as a possible D gene (6 bases). Germline assignment: CDR1 LGHNA and CDR2 YSLEER. CDR3 length: 15 residues. V lost 1 base and J lost 4, with 14 bases in between. The CDR3 region has the DNA TGCGCCAGCAGCCAAGGGGAAGGCGGGACTTACGAGCAGTACTTC. Protein: CASSQGEGGTYEQYF.

This chain links TRBV6-5 with TRBJ1-2; D possibly corresponds to TRBD1 (5 bases). Germline V CDR1 and CDR2: MNHEY, SVGAGI. Trimming took 4 bases from V and 1 from J, leaving 10 bases between them. This CDR3 spans 14 amino acids. CDR3 DNA: TGTGCCAGCAGTTCCTCAAGGGGTAACTATGGCTACACCTTC. Its translation: CASSSSRGNYGYTF.

The chain employs TRBV6-5 and TRBJ2-7; D not certain. Per germline, CDR1 MNHEY and CDR2 SVGAGI. V lost 6 bases and J 7 bases, leaving 22 bases between the germline ends. The CDR3 runs to 15 residues. CDR3 region: CASSPVARIVLEQYF. Here the CDR3 DNA reads TGTGCCAGCAGCCCAGTCGCACGTATTGTTTTGGAGCAGTACTTC.

The chain links TRBV6-5 to TRBJ1-2; D is ambiguous. The V end was cut by 6 bases, the J end by 3 bases, with 5 bases between. The length of the CDR3 is 11 residues. Germline assignment: CDR1 MNHEY and CDR2 SVGAGI. CDR3 in amino acids: CASSDYYGYTF. The CDR3 nucleotides read TGTGCCAGCAGCGACTACTATGGCTACACCTTC.

The rearrangement joins TRBV15 to TRBJ2-5, with a weak D call TRBD2 (5 bases). The CDR3 sequence is 16 residues long. CDR1 and CDR2 from the germline V gene are LNHNV and YYDKDF (reference sequence). With 5 bases removed from V and 5 bases from J, the gap between germline ends came to 21 bases. The CDR3 DNA is TGTGCCACCAGCGGCCGAGTGGCGGCAGGCGGGGAGACCCAGTACTTC. Its translation is CATSGRVAAGGETQYF.

The chain has TRBV4-3 and TRBJ2-3; D ambiguous. The V end was cut by 3 bases, the J end by 2 bases, with 6 bases between. Per the germline V gene, CDR1 is LGHNA and CDR2 is YSLEER. The CDR3 contains 13 residues. In nucleotides, the CDR3 is TGCGCCAGCAGCCAGTCTATCACAGATACGCAGTATTTT. This gives the protein CASSQSITDTQYF.

The chain couples TRBV6-6 to TRBJ1-1; D may be TRBD1 (5 bases). V was trimmed by 2 bases and J by 0 bases, leaving 10 bases between them. Germline V gene lookup returns CDR1 MNHNY and CDR2 SVGAGI (reference sequence). The CDR3 has 15 amino acids. The CDR3 DNA is TGTGCCAGCAGTTACACCAGGGATCTGAACACTGAAGCTTTCTTT. This encodes CASSYTRDLNTEAFF.

The CDR3, as DNA: TGTGCCAGCAGCCCCATCCAGCGGGATAAGGGGGGATCCTACGAGCAGTACTTC. Translating it yields CASSPIQRDKGGSYEQYF. The chain combines TRBV11-2 with TRBJ2-7; D may be TRBD2 (7 bases). Germline values: CDR1 SGHAT, CDR2 FQNNGV. Trimming removed 5 bases at V and 1 base at J, with 24 bases between. The CDR3 spans 18 residues.

The gene calls are TRBV6-5 and TRBJ2-4; 8 bases align to TRBD1. Germline V gene lookup returns CDR1 MNHEY and CDR2 SVGAGI. V dropped 7 bases and J dropped 5; count of bases not matched to a gene: 7. The CDR3 has 14 residues. In nucleotides, the CDR3 is TGTGCCAGCAACGGACAGGGACTTGAAAACATTCAGTACTTC. Its protein is CASNGQGLENIQYF.

V usage is TRBV9 and J usage is TRBJ2-5; D is possibly TRBD2 (6 bases). This CDR3 region has 17 residues. In germline, CDR1 is SGDLS, CDR2 YYNGEE. The ends were cut back, 0 bases at V and 3 bases at J, with 18 bases in the middle. The DNA of the CDR3 is TGTGCCAGCAGCGTAGGTGGGGGGAGGAGAGAGAAAGAGACCCAGTACTTC. Amino acid sequence: CASSVGGGRREKETQYF.

The chain couples TRBV6-1 to TRBJ2-5; 9 bases map to TRBD2. CDR3 length: 16 residues. Germline loops: CDR1 MNHNS, CDR2 SASEGT. V trimming: 4 bases; J trimming: 1 base; junction bases outside the gene matches: 7. The DNA for the CDR3 is TGTGCCAGCAGTGTCCTGGGCGGGGGGGCCCAAGAGACCCAGTACTTC. This gives the protein CASSVLGGGAQETQYF.

The chain combines TRBV6-1 with TRBJ1-2; 9 bases map to TRBD1. Per the germline V gene, CDR1 is MNHNS and CDR2 is SASEGT. V trimming: 1 base; J trimming: 0 bases; junction bases outside the gene matches: 6. This CDR3 contains 17 residues. CDR3 nucleotides: TGTGCCAGCAGTGAAGGGTACTGGGACAGGGCTAACTATGGCTACACCTTC. Protein: CASSEGYWDRANYGYTF.